Presented here are 22 T cell receptor beta chains from one specimen sequenced in a study of blood T cell repertoires in COVID-19. Sequenced by immunoSEQ multiplex PCR; TCRdb stores in-frame clones only, minus some. The sample has roughly 190,000 clones; 70% to 80% are singletons. Sequencing used peripheral blood. The receptors were gathered from a woman aged 45 to 65 with active or convalescent COVID-19.

The gene calls are TRBV7-3 and TRBJ2-3, with a weak D call TRBD1 (5 bases). Germline loops: CDR1 SGHTA, CDR2 FQGTGA. The CDR3 has 13 amino acids. Trimming removed 5 bases at V and 10 bases at J, with 16 bases between. CDR3 region: CASSPGPGSAQYF. The CDR3 DNA reads as TGTGCCAGCAGCCCAGGTCCAGGGTCGGCGCAGTATTTT. Variable domain in full (rest from reference TRBV7-3 and TRBJ2-3): GAGVSQTPSNKVTEKGKYVELRCDPISGHTALYWYRQSLGQGPEFLIYFQGTGAADDSGLPNDRFFAVRPEGSVSTLKIQRTERGDSAVYLCASSPGPGSAQYFGPGTRLTVL.

This chain links TRBV7-8 with TRBJ1-5; 7 bases line up with TRBD1. Trimming removed 4 bases from V and 6 bases from J; junction bases left unmatched: 6. CDR1 is SGHVS, CDR2 FQNEAQ, per germline. The CDR3 consists of 14 residues. CDR3 DNA: TGTGCCAGCAGCTCAGACAGGGCTTTTCAGCCCCAGCATTTT. This encodes CASSSDRAFQPQHF.

CDR3 sequence (DNA): TGCGCCAGCAGCTTCGGGACTCGTGAAGGCTCCTACGAGCAGTACTTC. This encodes CASSFGTREGSYEQYF. V gene TRBV5-1 combines with J gene TRBJ2-7; TRBD2 is a possible D gene (6 bases). Germline V CDR1 and CDR2: SGHRS, YFSETQ. The CDR3 consists of 16 residues. Trimming stripped 2 bases from V and 0 bases from J, with 15 bases between.

This chain uses TRBV27 with TRBJ1-1, with a tentative D call TRBD1 (5 bases). Germline loops: CDR1 MNHEY, CDR2 SMNVEV (reference sequence). The CDR3 is made up of 14 amino acids. V was trimmed by 5 bases and J by 1 base, leaving 11 bases between them. The CDR3 sequence: CASSPKGWNTEAFF. The CDR3 nucleotides read TGTGCCAGCAGTCCCAAGGGGTGGAACACTGAAGCTTTCTTT.

V and J are TRBV4-3 and TRBJ2-1; D is undetermined. Germline lookup yields CDR1 LGHNA and CDR2 YSLEER. The CDR3 sequence is 16 residues long. V was clipped by 1 base and J by 3 bases, with 13 bases between them. CDR3: CASSQAWPGGYNEQFF. CDR3 DNA: TGCGCCAGCAGCCAAGCTTGGCCGGGTGGCTACAATGAGCAGTTCTTC.

About this clone: Other DNA sequences in the same sample also yield this CDR3. This chain links TRBV6-5 with TRBJ2-7, with 8 bases that match TRBD1. Germline trimming cut 5 bases from V and 3 bases from J; bases unmatched to any gene: 6. Germline CDR1 MNHEY, CDR2 SVGAGI. This CDR3 is built from 14 residues. CDR3 sequence (DNA): TGTGCCAGCAGTAAGACAGGGGCAAGCTACGAGCAGTACTTC. Encoded protein: CASSKTGASYEQYF.

The V gene is TRBV5-4, the J gene TRBJ2-3; the D gene is possibly TRBD2 (5 bases). The CDR3 has 16 amino acids. Trimming cost V 6 bases and J 2 bases, with 19 bases left between them. Looked up from germline, CDR1 is SGHNT and CDR2 is YYREEE (reference sequence). The CDR3 loop is CASIAPPSSNTDTQYF. The CDR3 DNA sequence: TGTGCCAGCATCGCCCCCCCTAGCTCGAACACAGATACGCAGTATTTT.

The rearrangement joins TRBV5-8 to TRBJ2-7, with a weak D call TRBD2 (5 bases). This CDR3 contains 15 residues. Trimming stripped 2 bases from V and 4 bases from J, with 16 bases between. The germline CDR1 and CDR2 sequences are SGHTS and YDEGEE. The CDR3 coding sequence is TGTGCCAGCAGCTTCGCGAGGACTGGAGGTTACGAGCAGTACTTC. Translating gives CASSFARTGGYEQYF.

The CDR3 spells CSVVVGGPDTQYF. DNA for the CDR3: TGCAGCGTTGTGGTGGGGGGACCAGATACGCAGTATTTT. The V call is TRBV29-1, the J call TRBJ2-3; D possibly corresponds to TRBD2 (6 bases). Germline values: CDR1 SQVTM, CDR2 ANQGSEA. V was cut by 4 bases and J by 4 bases, with 12 bases left in between. This CDR3 spans 13 amino acids.

The rearrangement joins TRBV19 to TRBJ2-1; 9 nucleotides align to TRBD1. The ends lost 4 bases at V and 5 bases at J; junction bases unmatched: 9. The length of the CDR3 is 16 residues. Germline V gene lookup returns CDR1 LNHDA and CDR2 SQIVND (reference sequence). The CDR3 loop reads CASSNHRGRRDNEQFF. The DNA of the CDR3 is TGTGCCAGTAGTAATCACAGGGGGCGCAGGGACAATGAGCAGTTCTTC.

The chain joins TRBV7-2 to TRBJ1-5; D is perhaps TRBD1 (5 bases). Germline values: CDR1 SGHTA, CDR2 FQGNSA. The CDR3 loop spans 14 amino acids. V lost 3 bases and J 4 bases, leaving 10 bases between the germline ends. CDR3 sequence: CASSFRAGNQPQHF. For the CDR3, the DNA is TGTGCCAGCAGCTTCAGGGCTGGAAATCAGCCCCAGCATTTT.

The V call is TRBV7-9, the J call TRBJ2-4, with 8 bases fitting TRBD2. With V trimmed by 1 base and J by 2 bases, 10 bases remained unmatched. The CDR3 spans 18 residues. The germline V gene has CDR1 SEHNR and CDR2 FQNEAQ (reference sequence). DNA for the CDR3: TGTGCCAGCAGCTTAGGGGTTTACAGCGGGAGACCCAAAAACATTCAGTACTTC. This sequence encodes CASSLGVYSGRPKNIQYF.

The chain uses TRBV10-1 and TRBJ2-7; 15 nucleotides match TRBD2. The CDR3 extends over 18 amino acids. Losses at the gene ends were 2 bases for V and 2 bases for J; bases not matched to a gene: 7. Germline V gives CDR1 WNHNN, CDR2 SYGVQD (reference sequence). The DNA of the CDR3 is TGCGCCAGCAGTGAGGTAGGACTAGCGGGAGGGATCACCTACGAGCAGTACTTC. Amino acids: CASSEVGLAGGITYEQYF.

The chain uses TRBV28 and TRBJ1-3; no clear D gene. The V gene lost 6 bases and the J gene lost 1 base, with 7 bases spanning the gap. The CDR3 extends over 13 amino acids. Germline-derived CDR1 and CDR2 are MDHEN and SYDVKM. CDR3 nucleotide sequence: TGTGCCAGCAGCGCGGGGTCTGGAAACACCATATATTTT. Amino acid sequence: CASSAGSGNTIYF.

The J gene is TRBJ1-2, the V gene TRBV19, with a possible D match to TRBD1 (5 bases). V lost 2 bases and J 2 bases, leaving 12 bases between the germline ends. Germline V gene data show CDR1 as LNHDA and CDR2 as SQIVND (reference sequence). The CDR3 contains 15 residues. As DNA, the CDR3 is TGTGCCAGTAGTATATCAGGGTACCTAAACTATGGCTACACCTTC. Residues: CASSISGYLNYGYTF.

The V and J genes are TRBV25-1 and TRBJ1-2; D gene unclear. The V gene lost 2 bases and the J gene lost 4 bases, with 11 bases spanning the gap. Germline V lookup: CDR1 MGHDK, CDR2 SYGVNS. The CDR3 covers 14 residues. The CDR3 region is CASSERVTPYGYTF. The DNA for the CDR3 is TGTGCCAGCAGTGAACGGGTCACCCCCTATGGCTACACCTTC.

The chain joins TRBV4-1 to TRBJ1-2, with 9 bases identical to TRBD1. Trimming took 1 base from V and 7 from J; bases not matched to a gene: 16. This CDR3 is 18 amino acids long. The germline gives CDR1 MGHRA, CDR2 YSYEKL. DNA for the CDR3: TGCGCCAGCAGCCAAGGGATGAGGACAGGGGCCCTCTGGAGTGGCTACACCTTC. It yields the protein CASSQGMRTGALWSGYTF.

The gene calls are TRBV30 and TRBJ1-3, with TRBD1 matching 9 bases. CDR1 and CDR2 from the germline V gene are GTSNPN and SVGIG (reference sequence). The CDR3 length is 13 residues. Unmatched junction bases numbered 3, after V lost 4 bases and J lost 5 bases. The CDR3 nucleotides read TGTGCCTGGACCGGGACAGGGCGAAACACCATATATTTT. Its translation is CAWTGTGRNTIYF.

The V gene is TRBV7-2, the J gene TRBJ2-1; 8 bases fit TRBD2. Germline loops: CDR1 SGHTA, CDR2 FQGNSA. The V gene end was trimmed by 5 bases and the J gene end by 5 bases; junction bases not matched to a gene: 5. The CDR3 is made up of 14 amino acids. CDR3 sequence: CASSAPGLDNEQFF. DNA of the CDR3: TGTGCCAGCAGCGCCCCGGGACTAGACAATGAGCAGTTCTTC.

The chain recombines TRBV7-2 with TRBJ2-1, with D possibly TRBD2 on 5 matching bases. Germline CDR1 SGHTA, CDR2 FQGNSA. V dropped 3 bases and J dropped 4 bases, with 10 bases sitting between them. CDR3 size: 14 residues. The CDR3 spells CASSFRRGYNEQFF. In nucleotides, the CDR3 is TGTGCCAGCAGCTTCCGCCGGGGATACAATGAGCAGTTCTTC.

The sample holds one count of this clone. The chain has TRBV5-1 and TRBJ1-6; no clear D. Deletions cut 1 base from V and 5 bases from J, with 10 bases between. The germline CDR1 and CDR2 sequences are SGHRS and YFSETQ. The CDR3 totals 15 residues. This CDR3 is CASSLRQGNNSPLHF. The CDR3, as DNA: TGCGCCAGCAGCTTGCGACAAGGCAATAATTCACCCCTCCACTTT.

This clone has just one count. The chain couples TRBV5-1 to TRBJ1-2; TRBD1 might be the D (6 bases). Germline CDR1 and CDR2: SGHRS and YFSETQ. This CDR3 contains 14 residues. V was clipped by 4 bases and J by 4 bases, with 14 bases between them. CDR3 region: CASSPTTGLYGYTF. The CDR3 DNA is TGCGCCAGCAGCCCCACTACAGGGCTCTATGGCTACACCTTC. The full variable domain, rest sourced from reference TRBV5-1 and TRBJ1-2, is KAGVTQTPRYLIKTRGQQVTLSCSPISGHRSVSWYQQTPGQGLQFLFEYFSETQRNKGNFPGRFSGRQFSNSRSEMNVSTLELGDSALYLCASSPTTGLYGYTFGSGTRLTVV.